Sequencing of this T cell receptor beta chain was carried out in a study of beta chain features in type 1 diabetes (dated by TCRdb to between 2017 and 2018). About the full investigation: Mean age, gender distribution, total cell number and subset yield did not differ between patients and healthy donors. A total of about 100 million sorted cells were examined across all samples, and RNA yield correlated strongly with the number of cells per subset. The study compared the TCRB repertoires of sorted circulating CD4+ T cell subsets in recently diagnosed type 1 diabetes patients with those in matched healthy donors. Regulatory and stem cell-like memory subsets were obtained from only 8 patients and about eight healthy donors, while naive and central memory subsets were obtained from all 30 or so donors.

The High Capacity cDNA Reverse Transcription Kit was used to reverse transcribe all of the isolated RNA, meaning that expressed TCRB transcripts were what got sequenced. Deep immunoSEQ sequencing was performed on naive, central memory and regulatory T cell samples, with an average of roughly 3.5 million total reads per sample. Sorted cells were lysed in RLT buffer, and RNA was extracted using DNase-treated RNeasy Micro or Mini kits according to cell number. Each cell subset was processed separately to prevent cross-contamination, with patient and healthy donor samples processed together. The immunoSEQ multiplex PCR was used to amplify TCRB sequences from cDNA, yielding 87-bp fragments that span the CDR3 region. Sequencing of the amplicons was performed on the Illumina HiSeq platform. In the original analysis: PCR bias was computationally corrected using synthetic template baselines, reads within Hamming distance 2 were collapsed, and singletons that could not be merged were discarded. Reads were aligned to IMGT to assign V, D and J genes, CDR3 length, and insertions or deletions at six rearrangement sites. Within each subset, clonotype counts were normalized to the number of sorted cells before true diversity and Gini coefficients were calculated with the tcR R package. The overlap coefficient, calculated on TCRB nucleotide sequences, was used to measure repertoire sharing. Out-of-frame TCRB sequences from naive cells were analyzed as a proxy for the pre-selection repertoire. TCRdb re-hosts the immuneACCESS table, in-frame sequences only. Its copies lack some clones; in the studies checked, an unresolved V gene accounts for under half of them, and the cause for the rest is not known. V and J calls and clone size follow that table, whereas D and trimming were derived from the DNA. The sample profile shows hundreds of thousands of clones; more than 9.5% of them were found once. 0.045% to 0.05% of the sample is held by the ten biggest clonotypes.

Looking up the germline V gene (reference sequence) yields CDR1 SEHNR and CDR2 FQNEAQ. V is shortened by 4 bases, J by 1 base, and the region joining them spans 4 bases. Measured from the cysteine to the phenylalanine, the CDR3 is 12 residues long. Only the CDR3 DNA stays, 36 bases, in frame from base 1. General study outcomes and caveats: Naive, central memory and regulatory TCRB repertoires appeared to be more similar among patients than among healthy donors. Shorter templates might have been favored by PCR, but patient and control samples were amplified and corrected together, so both groups would have been affected equally by any skew. Sequencing cDNA rather than genomic DNA could over-represent highly expressing activated cells, although activation and CD3 levels did not differ between groups. Type 1 diabetes patients showed a moderate but significant shortening of TCRB CDR3 length in all four CD4+ subsets. Because small numbers of individuals were included in the HLA sub-analyses, any influence of HLA type on TCRB rearrangement was left unresolved. Fewer insertions and more nucleotide deletions at VDJ recombination sites were observed in patients with type 1 diabetes, implying thymic rearrangement abnormalities.

Each donor gave one peripheral blood draw, averaging roughly 120 mL, which was collected into heparinised tubes. A BD FACSAria II was used to sort naive, central memory, regulatory and stem cell-like memory CD4+ T cells with a panel that included CD45RO, CCR7, CD25, CD127, CD95 and CD27. Every sorted population had a purity above 95%. PBMCs were separated immediately by Lymphoprep density gradient centrifugation and were stained directly, without being cultured. So that batch effects would be minimized, each experiment stained and sorted samples in pairs, pairing one healthy donor with one patient. Of note for this clone: Its antigen is still unknown. One base away there is no much larger clone; base qualities are not given.

The clonotype comes from a woman aged 18-29 years in good health. The specimen sequenced was naive CD4+ T cells from blood. The cell subset or site label, read with the paper, signifies: true naive CD4+ T cells. This chain is built from TRBV7-9 and TRBJ1-1; a confident D gene designation cannot be given. The DNA sequence follows: TGTGCCAGCAGCTCGTCGAACACTGAAGCTTTCTTT. Translated, this gives CASSSSNTEAFF.